The rows below give T cell receptor beta chains drawn from one sample of a study of early T cells in non-severe SARS-CoV-2 infection. TCRdb re-called the 5' RACE reads with MiXCR, one entry per CDR3 protein. The sample contains just under 65,000 distinct CDR3 sequences, around 13% of which appear only once. The sequenced sample was whole blood. Receptor source: an adult who was a healthcare worker with PCR-confirmed SARS-CoV-2 infection or an uninfected control (not recorded which). CDR3s include the opening cysteine and the closing phenylalanine or tryptophan. A D gene is named only where the DNA matches it firmly. A row's size may be missing; if present it is once, few, many or a size class.

V gene: TRBV5-4
D gene: .
clone size: few
J gene: TRBJ2-5
CDR3 DNA: TGTGCCAGCAGCCACCGCGGGCGGGGAACCCAGCACTTC
CDR3 protein: CASSHRGRGTQHF

V gene: TRBV5-1
D gene: .
clone size: few
J gene: TRBJ2-7
CDR3 DNA: TGCGCCAGCAGCTTGGCTTGGCAGGGGCCATCCGAGCAGTACTTC
CDR3 protein: CASSLAWQGPSEQYF

V gene: TRBV12-5
D gene: .
clone size: .
J gene: TRBJ2-3
CDR3 DNA: TGTGCTAGTGGAACAACAAAGGGTACGCAGTATTTT
CDR3 protein: CASGTTKGTQYF

V gene: TRBV20-1
D gene: .
clone size: many
J gene: TRBJ1-5
CDR3 DNA: TGCAGTGCTAGAGACCGATTTAGCAATCAGCCCCAGCATTTT
CDR3 protein: CSARDRFSNQPQHF

V gene: TRBV6-4
D gene: TRBD1
clone size: many
J gene: TRBJ2-7
CDR3 DNA: TGTGCCAGCAGTGCCGGACAGGGTGCCGAGCAGTACTTC
CDR3 protein: CASSAGQGAEQYF

V gene: TRBV29-1
D gene: .
clone size: .
J gene: TRBJ1-2
CDR3 DNA: TGCAGCGCATGGGGCCAGTATGGCTACACCTTC
CDR3 protein: CSAWGQYGYTF

V gene: TRBV6-5
D gene: .
clone size: .
J gene: TRBJ1-2
CDR3 DNA: TGTGCCAGCAGTCCCGGACCGGTGGACTATGGCTACACCTTC
CDR3 protein: CASSPGPVDYGYTF

V gene: TRBV7-2
D gene: .
clone size: few
J gene: TRBJ1-6
CDR3 DNA: TGTGCCAGCAGCCCAGAGGGAGTAGGACCCCTCCACTTT
CDR3 protein: CASSPEGVGPLHF

V gene: TRBV4-2
D gene: .
clone size: many
J gene: TRBJ1-1
CDR3 DNA: TGTGCCAGCAGCCGCCAGCAAGGAACTGAAGCTTTCTTT
CDR3 protein: CASSRQQGTEAFF

V gene: TRBV7-9
D gene: .
clone size: few
J gene: TRBJ1-3
CDR3 DNA: TGTGCCAGCAGCTTACCTCACTTCGACAGCGCTGGAAACACCATATATTTT
CDR3 protein: CASSLPHFDSAGNTIYF

V gene: TRBV7-4
D gene: TRBD1
clone size: many
J gene: TRBJ2-7
CDR3 DNA: TGTGCCAGCAGCTACAGGGGGCCTTCGTGCGAGCAGTACTTC
CDR3 protein: CASSYRGPSCEQYF

V gene: TRBV7-2
D gene: .
clone size: .
J gene: TRBJ2-3
CDR3 DNA: TGTGCCAGCAGCCCCGAGGGAGCGGGGCAGTATTTT
CDR3 protein: CASSPEGAGQYF

V gene: TRBV5-5
D gene: TRBD1
clone size: few
J gene: TRBJ2-5
CDR3 DNA: TGTGCCAGCAGACCAGGGGACAGGCAACAAGAGACCCAGTACTTC
CDR3 protein: CASRPGDRQQETQYF

V gene: TRBV7-2
D gene: TRBD2
clone size: many
J gene: TRBJ2-1
CDR3 DNA: TGTGCCAGCAGCTTAGGGACTAGCGGGGGTTACAATGAGCAGTTCTTC
CDR3 protein: CASSLGTSGGYNEQFF

V gene: TRBV6-6
D gene: .
clone size: few
J gene: TRBJ1-6
CDR3 DNA: TGTGCCAGCAGTTACTACAGCTCCTATAATTCACCCCTCCACTTT
CDR3 protein: CASSYYSSYNSPLHF

V gene: TRBV29-1
D gene: .
clone size: many
J gene: TRBJ1-4
CDR3 DNA: TGCAGCGCTTGGACGGCTGACAATGAAAAACTGTTTTTT
CDR3 protein: CSAWTADNEKLFF

V gene: TRBV11-2
D gene: .
clone size: .
J gene: TRBJ2-7
CDR3 DNA: TGTGCCAGCAGCCGGTGGGGAAACGAGCAGTACTTC
CDR3 protein: CASSRWGNEQYF

V gene: TRBV2
D gene: .
clone size: few
J gene: TRBJ1-5
CDR3 DNA: TGTGCCAGCAGGCAAGGGGGTTATAGCAATCAGCCCCAGCATTTT
CDR3 protein: CASRQGGYSNQPQHF

V gene: TRBV5-1
D gene: .
clone size: .
J gene: TRBJ1-1
CDR3 DNA: TGCGCCAGCAGCTGGGGACGGTCTCGGAACACTGAAGCTTTCTTT
CDR3 protein: CASSWGRSRNTEAFF

V gene: TRBV6-6
D gene: .
clone size: many
J gene: TRBJ1-6
CDR3 DNA: TGTGCCAGCAGGTTGCTGGGCCGAACAGAGAATTCACCCCTCCACTTT
CDR3 protein: CASRLLGRTENSPLHF

V gene: TRBV7-6
D gene: .
clone size: many
J gene: TRBJ2-2
CDR3 DNA: TGTGCCAGCAGCTTAGTGCACCGAACCGGGGAGCTGTTTTTT
CDR3 protein: CASSLVHRTGELFF

V gene: TRBV20-1
D gene: TRBD1
clone size: many
J gene: TRBJ1-2
CDR3 DNA: TGCAGTGCTAGAGATCCGGGGACAGGGAACCCCTATGGCTACACCTTC
CDR3 protein: CSARDPGTGNPYGYTF

V gene: TRBV7-3
D gene: TRBD1
clone size: many
J gene: TRBJ2-7
CDR3 DNA: TGTGCCAGCAGCTTAAGGGGACAGAAGCACGAGCAGTACTTC
CDR3 protein: CASSLRGQKHEQYF

V gene: TRBV11-2
D gene: .
clone size: few
J gene: TRBJ2-3
CDR3 DNA: TGTGCCAGCAGCTTTAGCGGTTCTAGCACAGATACGCAGTATTTT
CDR3 protein: CASSFSGSSTDTQYF

V gene: TRBV6-1
D gene: .
clone size: few
J gene: TRBJ2-5
CDR3 DNA: TGTGCCAGCAGTGACCGACACTGGCAAGAGACCCAGTACTTC
CDR3 protein: CASSDRHWQETQYF

V gene: TRBV2
D gene: TRBD2
clone size: .
J gene: TRBJ2-1
CDR3 DNA: TGTGCCAGCAGTGAGATCGGCCGGGGGGACAATGAGCAGTTCTTC
CDR3 protein: CASSEIGRGDNEQFF

V gene: TRBV29-1
D gene: .
clone size: .
J gene: TRBJ2-7
CDR3 DNA: TGCAGCGTTGTAGAGGGGGTGGGCGAGCAGTACTTC
CDR3 protein: CSVVEGVGEQYF

V gene: TRBV6-6
D gene: TRBD2
clone size: .
J gene: TRBJ2-5
CDR3 DNA: TGTGCCAGCAGTTACCCCTTCTCCTCTAGCGGGGAAGAGACCCAGTACTTC
CDR3 protein: CASSYPFSSSGEETQYF

V gene: TRBV7-6
D gene: TRBD1
clone size: many
J gene: TRBJ1-2
CDR3 DNA: TGTGCCAGCAGCCAAGGGACAGGGGGCGGCTACACCTTC
CDR3 protein: CASSQGTGGGYTF

V gene: TRBV13
D gene: .
clone size: .
J gene: TRBJ2-3
CDR3 DNA: TGTGCCAGCAGCTTAGGGCAGGGCGCGCATGGGGATACGCAGTATTTT
CDR3 protein: CASSLGQGAHGDTQYF

V gene: TRBV5-1
D gene: TRBD1
clone size: .
J gene: TRBJ2-3
CDR3 DNA: TGCGCCAGCAGCCCGGGACAGGGAAGCACAGATACGCAGTATTTT
CDR3 protein: CASSPGQGSTDTQYF

V gene: TRBV7-9
D gene: .
clone size: many
J gene: TRBJ1-5
CDR3 DNA: TGTGCCAGCAGCTTAGGGGGGTTAGGCAATCAGCCCCAGCATTTT
CDR3 protein: CASSLGGLGNQPQHF

V gene: TRBV5-8
D gene: .
clone size: many
J gene: TRBJ1-5
CDR3 DNA: TGTGCCAGCAGCTTGTTCGGCAGGGGTGATCAGCCCCAGCATTTT
CDR3 protein: CASSLFGRGDQPQHF

V gene: TRBV12-3/TRBV12-4
D gene: TRBD1
clone size: .
J gene: TRBJ2-1
CDR3 DNA: TGTGCCAGCAGTTTCCCCCAGGGGGCGATCAATGAGCAGTTCTTC
CDR3 protein: CASSFPQGAINEQFF

V gene: TRBV5-4
D gene: TRBD2
clone size: many
J gene: TRBJ2-1
CDR3 DNA: TGTGCCAGCAGCTTGGTCAGCGGGGGATACAATGAGCAGTTCTTC
CDR3 protein: CASSLVSGGYNEQFF

V gene: TRBV4-1
D gene: .
clone size: few
J gene: TRBJ2-7
CDR3 DNA: TGCGCCAGCAGCCAACAATGGTTCGTACTAGGTCCCTACGAGCAGTACTTC
CDR3 protein: CASSQQWFVLGPYEQYF

V gene: TRBV20-1
D gene: TRBD1
clone size: few
J gene: TRBJ1-6
CDR3 DNA: TGCAGTGCTAGAGAGGCAGGGACAGGGGATTCACCCCTCCACTTT
CDR3 protein: CSAREAGTGDSPLHF

V gene: TRBV7-2
D gene: .
clone size: many
J gene: TRBJ1-2
CDR3 DNA: TGTGCCAGCAGCTTAGGGGCAGGTATCTACACCTTC
CDR3 protein: CASSLGAGIYTF

V gene: TRBV3-1
D gene: .
clone size: .
J gene: TRBJ2-3
CDR3 DNA: TGTGCCAGCAGCCAAGTCGGGGGTAGCACAGATACGCAGTATTTT
CDR3 protein: CASSQVGGSTDTQYF

V gene: TRBV18
D gene: TRBD1
clone size: few
J gene: TRBJ1-2
CDR3 DNA: TGTGCCAGCTCACCGCCGGGACAGGGCTCAGTGGATGGCTACACCTTC
CDR3 protein: CASSPPGQGSVDGYTF